This entry is about one T cell receptor beta chain. These data belong to a study of blood T cell repertoires in COVID-19. As for the study in general: The study drew acute and convalescent COVID-19 samples from the United States, Italy and Spain.

In the study's own analysis: Nucleated cell number was recorded as an estimate derived from reference gene primer amplification. Using immunoSEQ multiplex PCR, the repertoire was profiled, and TCRdb retains in-frame clones only, with some absent. V, J and clone size are taken as reported in that table, and D and trimming were inferred from the DNA itself. Of around 26,000 clones listed, 85% to 90% are singletons. The length of the CDR3 is 19 residues. CDR1 and CDR2 from the germline V gene are KGHSH and LQKENI. The junction had 13 bases not matched to a gene; V was cut back by 0 bases and J by 5 bases.

V gene TRBV18 combines with J gene TRBJ2-7; TRBD2 matches 13 bases. The specimen sequenced was peripheral blood. The receptor comes from a man in his sixties or seventies with active COVID-19. This chain's CDR3 is CASSPPQVGNGLAGDEQYF. CDR3 sequence (DNA): TGTGCCAGCTCACCACCGCAGGTTGGGAACGGACTAGCGGGGGACGAGCAGTACTTC.